This TCR beta chain was retrieved from a study of blood T cell repertoires in COVID-19. Study information: T cells, B-cell-depleted T cells, or PBMCs supplied cDNA or gDNA.

Authors' processing steps: Reference gene primer amplification yielded estimated nucleated cell counts. The data were produced by immunoSEQ multiplex PCR, yet TCRdb's version contains in-frame clones alone and is incomplete. The D gene and trimming were derived from the DNA, and the V and J assignments and clone size from that table. This table holds approximately 210,000 clones, 82% found once. This study enrolled people aged about 18 to 100 from about two dozen US geographic areas. The sample consisted of PBMCs or T cells enriched from blood (not recorded which). The TCR comes from a man aged 35 to 55 who had recovered from COVID-19.

The CDR3 protein is CASSGGPAGTSGTYNEQFF. The CDR3, as DNA: TGTGCCAGCAGCGGTGGGCCCGCCGGGACTAGCGGAACCTACAATGAGCAGTTCTTC. The genes are TRBV7-9 and TRBJ2-1; 11 bases align to TRBD2. This CDR3 is 19 amino acids long. Trimming removed 5 bases from V and 2 bases from J; junction bases left unmatched: 14. Per germline, CDR1 SEHNR and CDR2 FQNEAQ (reference sequence).